This TCR beta chain is from a study of beta chain features in type 1 diabetes. Markers CD45RO/CCR7/CD25/CD127/CD95/CD27 served to sort CD4+ naive, central memory, regulatory and stem cell-like memory cells. This clone was seen at least ten times. Its antigen is currently unknown. From germline, CDR1 is SEHNR and CDR2 FQNEAQ (reference sequence). V lost 5 bases, J lost 4 bases, and 14 bases lay in between. CDR3 length: 14 residues. The entirety of the isolated RNA underwent reverse transcription, so expressed TCRB transcripts were sequenced. The assay was immunoSEQ multiplex PCR, and TCRdb's table has in-frame clones only and misses some. Among about 340,000 clones, 9.3% were seen once, and the ten largest hold around 1%. Study results and limitations: PCR might pick shorter templates more often, in the same way for patients and controls. Type 1 diabetes patients showed a moderate but significant shortening of TCRB CDR3s in all four CD4+ subsets. These data did not resolve whether HLA type affects TCRB rearrangement.

The J gene is TRBJ1-2, the V gene TRBV7-9; perhaps TRBD1 as D (5 bases). Sequenced: central memory CD4+ T cells from blood. The receptor's source is a man under 40 with type 1 diabetes. The CDR3 sequence: CASSPVGTAYGYTF. Here the CDR3 DNA reads TGTGCCAGCAGCCCCGTCGGGACGGCCTATGGCTACACCTTC.